Listed below are T cell receptor beta chains from one sample, sequenced in a study of blood T cell repertoires in COVID-19. Profiling relied on immunoSEQ multiplex PCR, and the TCRdb table lists in-frame clones only, not all of them. The sample has roughly 100,000 clones; 82% are singletons. Sequencing input: peripheral blood. Receptors originate from an elderly woman with acute or convalescent COVID-19. Each CDR3 is given with its conserved first and last residue. A D gene is named only where the DNA matches it firmly. Only part of the rows carry a size: once, few, many, or a class if the clone is expanded.

j_gene	len	v_gene	d_gene	abundance	CDR3nt	CDR3aa
TRBJ2-1	15	TRBV2	TRBD2	-	TGTGCCAGCAGTGTGGCTAGCGGAAGATACAATGAGCAGTTCTTC	CASSVASGRYNEQFF
TRBJ2-6	18	TRBV7-9	TRBD1	few	TGTGCCAGCAGCTCGAACCGGGACAGGGGATCGGGGGCCAACGTCCTGACTTTC	CASSSNRDRGSGANVLTF
TRBJ2-7	19	TRBV21-1	-	-	TGTGCCAGCAGCATCATCCGGGACAGGGGGCTATCTGAACTTTACGAGCAGTACTTC	CASSIIRDRGLSELYEQYF
TRBJ2-1	14	TRBV5-1	TRBD1	-	TGCGCCAGCAGCTTCCCGGGACAGGCCAATGAGCAGTTCTTC	CASSFPGQANEQFF
TRBJ2-3	15	TRBV5-1	TRBD2	-	TGCGCCAGCAGCGCGGGACTAGCGGGTGGAGATACGCAGTATTTT	CASSAGLAGGDTQYF
TRBJ2-3	15	TRBV11-2	TRBD2	-	TGTGCCAGCAGCTTAGACCCGGGAGGTGCATATACGCAGTATTTT	CASSLDPGGAYTQYF
TRBJ2-7	15	TRBV7-2	-	-	TGTGCCAGCAGCTTAATCAACTGGTCCACCTACGAGCAGTACTTC	CASSLINWSTYEQYF
TRBJ2-3	15	TRBV5-4	TRBD2	-	TGTGCCAGCAGCTACACTAGCGGGACTACAGATACGCAGTATTTT	CASSYTSGTTDTQYF
TRBJ1-5	15	TRBV2	-	-	TGTGCCAGCAGTCCTGAAAGCCTAGGAAATCAGCCCCAGCATTTT	CASSPESLGNQPQHF
TRBJ1-2	16	TRBV15	TRBD1	-	TGTGCCACCAGCAGAGGGGGACAGGGGGCTAACTATGGCTACACCTTC	CATSRGGQGANYGYTF
TRBJ2-2	15	TRBV19	-	once	TGTGCCAGTAGTATATATGCGACTAGTTCCGGGGAGCTGTTTTTT	CASSIYATSSGELFF
TRBJ2-1	16	TRBV5-1	TRBD2	-	TGCGCCAGCAGGGACCTAGCGGGTCTCTCCTACAATGAGCAGTTCTTC	CASRDLAGLSYNEQFF
TRBJ1-5	13	TRBV29-1	-	-	TGCAGCGTTGGTGGCGGCGGCGATCAGCCCCAGCATTTT	CSVGGGGDQPQHF
TRBJ1-5	12	TRBV7-9	-	-	TGTGCCAGCAGCTCGGTTGGTCAGCCCCAGCATTTT	CASSSVGQPQHF
TRBJ2-3	19	TRBV5-1	TRBD2	-	TGCGCCAGCAGCTTTCTGGGGTTGAGCGGGAGCGTTGATGTAGATACGCAGTATTTT	CASSFLGLSGSVDVDTQYF
TRBJ1-2	16	TRBV24-1	TRBD1	once	TGTGCCACCAGTGATTCGAAACAGGGGGCAGACTATGGCTACACCTTC	CATSDSKQGADYGYTF
TRBJ2-1	14	TRBV5-1	-	-	TGCGCCAGCAGCTTGGAACGGGCGGGTTTCGATCAGTTCTTC	CASSLERAGFDQFF
TRBJ2-5	13	TRBV2	-	few	TGTGCCAGCAGTGACGGAGTTGAAGAGACCCAGTACTTC	CASSDGVEETQYF
TRBJ1-6	13	TRBV28	-	-	TGTGCCAGCATAACAGGTTGGGATTCACCCCTCCACTTT	CASITGWDSPLHF
TRBJ2-6	15	TRBV18	-	-	TGTGCCAGCTCACCACTCGGGACTGGGGCCAACGTCCTGACTTTC	CASSPLGTGANVLTF
TRBJ2-2	12	TRBV10-3	-	-	TGTGCCATCAGACAGTCCGCCGGGGAGCTGTTTTTT	CAIRQSAGELFF
TRBJ1-5	17	TRBV4-2	-	-	TGTGCCAGCAGCCAAGATTTGAGAGGGAATAGCAATCAGCCCCAGCATTTT	CASSQDLRGNSNQPQHF
TRBJ2-5	13	TRBV9	TRBD2	-	TGTGCCAGCAGCGCGACTAGCAGGGAGACCCAGTACTTC	CASSATSRETQYF
TRBJ2-1	15	TRBV3-1/TRBV3-2	TRBD2	-	TGTGCCAGCAGCCACCAGGAGCGGGGTTACAATGAGCAGTTCTTC	CASSHQERGYNEQFF
TRBJ2-7	15	TRBV4-1	-	-	TGCGCCAGCAGCCAGGATCCGGGGGGCTACTACGAGCAGTACTTC	CASSQDPGGYYEQYF
TRBJ2-2	13	TRBV7-9	TRBD1	-	TGTGCCAGCAGCGTGACAGGGTCCGGGGAGCTGTTTTTT	CASSVTGSGELFF
TRBJ1-5	13	TRBV28	-	-	TGTGCCAGCAGTTTGGGCAACGTTAGGCCCCAGCATTTT	CASSLGNVRPQHF
TRBJ2-7	16	TRBV7-2	TRBD2	-	TGTGCCAGCAGCTTAGCAGGGCTAGCGGGCACCTACGAGCAGTACTTC	CASSLAGLAGTYEQYF
TRBJ2-4	15	TRBV19	-	-	TGTGCCAGTAGTATATCAGCGGACAGTAAAAACATTCAGTACTTC	CASSISADSKNIQYF
TRBJ1-4	13	TRBV12-3/TRBV12-4	-	-	TGTGCCAGCAGTTTAGGAGCACCGAGAAAACTGTTTTTT	CASSLGAPRKLFF
TRBJ2-2	13	TRBV6-5	-	-	TGTGCCAGCATGGGCCTGATAGGAGGGGAGCTGTTTTTT	CASMGLIGGELFF
TRBJ2-7	13	TRBV11-2	-	-	TGTGCCAGCGGGAGACAGGACTCCTACGAGCAGTACTTC	CASGRQDSYEQYF
TRBJ1-1	13	TRBV6-4	-	-	TGTGCCAGCAGTCGAACGGGTAACACTGAAGCTTTCTTT	CASSRTGNTEAFF
TRBJ2-2	17	TRBV3-1/TRBV3-2	TRBD2	-	TGTGCCAGCAGCCAGGGTAGCGGGAGGAGTGGGACCGGGGAGCTGTTTTTT	CASSQGSGRSGTGELFF
TRBJ2-7	19	TRBV14	TRBD2	few	TGTGCCAGCAGCCAGGGCTCCGGGACTAGCGCTGACGGTCCCTACGAGCAGTACTTC	CASSQGSGTSADGPYEQYF
TRBJ2-6	16	TRBV18	-	few	TGTGCCAGCTCACTCCCCGGGGGCTCTGGGGCCAACGTCCTGACTTTC	CASSLPGGSGANVLTF
TRBJ1-2	14	TRBV7-2	-	-	TGTGCCAGCAGTCCTAGTCCGGATGGCCGGGGCTACACCTTC	CASSPSPDGRGYTF
TRBJ1-1	16	TRBV11-2	-	-	TGTGCCAGCAGCTTAGATAGGAGGCCTTCGGGCACTGAAGCTTTCTTT	CASSLDRRPSGTEAFF
TRBJ1-3	15	TRBV18	-	-	TGTGCCAGCTCACCAAAACAGCTTTCTGGAAACACCATATATTTT	CASSPKQLSGNTIYF
TRBJ1-1	14	TRBV5-1	-	-	TGCGCCAGCAGCTTGGCAGGGATGAACACTGAAGCTTTCTTT	CASSLAGMNTEAFF
TRBJ2-1	12	TRBV13	-	-	TGTGCCAGCAGCCTAATGCACGGTGAGCAGTTCTTC	CASSLMHGEQFF
TRBJ2-7	16	TRBV5-1	TRBD2	-	TGCGCCAGCAGCGTGGGACTAGCGGGAGCCACCTACGAGCAGTACTTC	CASSVGLAGATYEQYF
TRBJ2-2	13	TRBV5-4	-	-	TGTGCCAGCAGTAGAGGGAACACCGGGGAGCTGTTTTTT	CASSRGNTGELFF
TRBJ2-1	16	TRBV4-1	TRBD2	-	TGCGCCAGCAGCCAAGGGCTACTACTAGCGGGGAATGAGCAGTTCTTC	CASSQGLLLAGNEQFF
TRBJ2-3	15	TRBV5-1	-	-	TGCGCCAGCAGCTTGGGCCTTACTAGCACAGATACGCAGTATTTT	CASSLGLTSTDTQYF
TRBJ1-5	15	TRBV2	-	few	TGTGCCAGCAGTGGGGTTCAGGGCAACAATCAGCCCCAGCATTTT	CASSGVQGNNQPQHF
TRBJ2-2	17	TRBV2	TRBD1	few	TGTGCCAGCATCCCTTCCATGAAACAGGGGGCGACCGGGGAGCTGTTTTTT	CASIPSMKQGATGELFF
TRBJ1-3	11	TRBV12-3/TRBV12-4	-	-	TGTGCCAGCAGCCTTGGAAACACCATATATTTT	CASSLGNTIYF
TRBJ2-5	14	TRBV29-1	TRBD1	-	TGCAGCGTTCTCCTCCGGGACAGCCAAGAGACCCAGTACTTC	CSVLLRDSQETQYF
TRBJ2-1	16	TRBV3-1/TRBV3-2	TRBD2	-	TGTGCCAGCAGCCAAGATTGGGGACTAGCGTTCAATGAGCAGTTCTTC	CASSQDWGLAFNEQFF
TRBJ2-3	16	TRBV5-1	TRBD2	-	TGCGCCAGCAGCTTAGTTAGCGGGAGAGGCACAGATACGCAGTATTTT	CASSLVSGRGTDTQYF
TRBJ2-7	14	TRBV19	TRBD2	-	TGTGCCAGTAGTCCCCTAGCGGGAGAAGGCGAGCAGTACTTC	CASSPLAGEGEQYF
TRBJ2-5	16	TRBV24-1	-	-	TGTGCCACCAGTGATCCGCAAGTGGGAGCGGGAGAGACCCAGTACTTC	CATSDPQVGAGETQYF
TRBJ1-5	17	TRBV19	-	-	TGTGCCAGTAGTATACAAATATATGCGAGGGGCAATCAGCCCCAGCATTTT	CASSIQIYARGNQPQHF